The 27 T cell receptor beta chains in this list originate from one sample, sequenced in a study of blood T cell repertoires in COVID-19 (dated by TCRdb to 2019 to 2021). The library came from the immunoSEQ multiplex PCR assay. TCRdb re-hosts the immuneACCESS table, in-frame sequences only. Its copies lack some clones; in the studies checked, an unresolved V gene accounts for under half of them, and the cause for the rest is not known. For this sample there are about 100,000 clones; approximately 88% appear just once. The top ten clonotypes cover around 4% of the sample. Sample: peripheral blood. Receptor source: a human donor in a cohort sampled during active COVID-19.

The chain's CDR3 is CASSSIGDYTEAFF. The CDR3 coding sequence is TGTGCCAGCAGCTCGATTGGGGACTACACTGAAGCTTTCTTT. The rearrangement joins TRBV11-3 to TRBJ1-1; weak D call: TRBD1 (5 bases). Germline lookup yields CDR1 SGHNT and CDR2 YENEEA. This CDR3 comprises 14 residues. V was clipped by 4 bases and J by 3 bases, with 12 bases between them.

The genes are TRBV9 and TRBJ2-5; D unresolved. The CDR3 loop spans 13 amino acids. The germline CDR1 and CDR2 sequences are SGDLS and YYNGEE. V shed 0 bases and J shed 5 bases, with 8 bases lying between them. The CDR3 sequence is CASSVAVWETQYF. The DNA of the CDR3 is TGTGCCAGCAGCGTAGCAGTCTGGGAGACCCAGTACTTC.

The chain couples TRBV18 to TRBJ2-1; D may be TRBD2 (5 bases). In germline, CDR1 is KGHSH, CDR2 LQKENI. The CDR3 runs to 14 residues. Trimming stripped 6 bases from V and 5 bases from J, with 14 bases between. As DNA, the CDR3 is TGTGCCAGCTCTCCAAGGTACGGGGACAATGAGCAGTTCTTC. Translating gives CASSPRYGDNEQFF.

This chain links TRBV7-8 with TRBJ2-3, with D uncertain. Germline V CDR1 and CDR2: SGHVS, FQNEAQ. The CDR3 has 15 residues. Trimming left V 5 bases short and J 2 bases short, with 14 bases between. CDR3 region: CASSPRHRDTDTQYF. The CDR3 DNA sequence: TGTGCCAGCAGCCCACGTCACAGAGACACAGATACGCAGTATTTT.

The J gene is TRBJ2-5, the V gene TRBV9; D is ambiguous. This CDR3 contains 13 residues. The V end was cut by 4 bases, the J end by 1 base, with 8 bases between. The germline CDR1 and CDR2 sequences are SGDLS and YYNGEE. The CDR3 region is CASSIQSQETQYF. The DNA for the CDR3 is TGTGCCAGCAGCATACAGAGCCAAGAGACCCAGTACTTC.

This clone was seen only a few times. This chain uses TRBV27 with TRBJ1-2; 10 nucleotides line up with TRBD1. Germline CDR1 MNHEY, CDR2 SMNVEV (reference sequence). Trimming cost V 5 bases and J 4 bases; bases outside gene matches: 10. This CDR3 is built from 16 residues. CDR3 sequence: CASSTNSGQGIYGYTF. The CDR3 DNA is TGTGCCAGCAGTACCAACTCGGGACAGGGGATCTATGGCTACACCTTC.

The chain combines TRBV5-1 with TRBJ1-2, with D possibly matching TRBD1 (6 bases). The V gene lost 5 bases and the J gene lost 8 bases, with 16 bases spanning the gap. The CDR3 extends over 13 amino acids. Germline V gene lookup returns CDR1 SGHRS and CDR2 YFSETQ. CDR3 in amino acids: CASRQEGGAGYTF. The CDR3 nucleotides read TGCGCCAGCAGGCAGGAAGGGGGGGCCGGCTACACCTTC. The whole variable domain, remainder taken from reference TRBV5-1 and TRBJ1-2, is KAGVTQTPRYLIKTRGQQVTLSCSPISGHRSVSWYQQTPGQGLQFLFEYFSETQRNKGNFPGRFSGRQFSNSRSEMNVSTLELGDSALYLCASRQEGGAGYTFGSGTRLTVV.

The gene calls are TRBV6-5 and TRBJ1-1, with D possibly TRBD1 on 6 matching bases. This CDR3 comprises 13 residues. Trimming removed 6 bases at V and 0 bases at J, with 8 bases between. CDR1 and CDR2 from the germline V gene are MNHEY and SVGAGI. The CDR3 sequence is CASSRQVNTEAFF. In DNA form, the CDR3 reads TGTGCCAGCAGCCGACAGGTGAACACTGAAGCTTTCTTT.

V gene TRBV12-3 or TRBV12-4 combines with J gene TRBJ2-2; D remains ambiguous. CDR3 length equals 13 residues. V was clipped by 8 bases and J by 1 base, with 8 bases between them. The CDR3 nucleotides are TGTGCCAGCCGGAGATTGAACACCGGGGAGCTGTTTTTT. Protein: CASRRLNTGELFF.

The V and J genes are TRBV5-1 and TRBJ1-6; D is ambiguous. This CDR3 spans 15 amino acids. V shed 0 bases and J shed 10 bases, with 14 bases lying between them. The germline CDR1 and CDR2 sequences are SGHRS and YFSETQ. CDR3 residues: CASSLVFTSESPLHF. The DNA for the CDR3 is TGCGCCAGCAGCTTGGTTTTCACCTCCGAGTCACCCCTCCACTTT.

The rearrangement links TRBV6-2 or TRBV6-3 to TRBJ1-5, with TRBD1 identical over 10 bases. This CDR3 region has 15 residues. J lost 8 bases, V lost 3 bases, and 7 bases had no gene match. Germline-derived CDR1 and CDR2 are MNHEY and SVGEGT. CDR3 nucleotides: TGTGCCAGCAGTTATGGGGACAGGGGTGTAGAGCCCCAGCATTTT. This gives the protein CASSYGDRGVEPQHF.

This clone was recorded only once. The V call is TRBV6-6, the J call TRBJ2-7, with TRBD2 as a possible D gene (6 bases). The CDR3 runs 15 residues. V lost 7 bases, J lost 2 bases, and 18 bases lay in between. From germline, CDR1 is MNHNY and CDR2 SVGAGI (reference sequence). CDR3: CASNERGRGAYEQYF. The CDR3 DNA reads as TGTGCCAGCAACGAACGGGGGAGAGGGGCCTACGAGCAGTACTTC.

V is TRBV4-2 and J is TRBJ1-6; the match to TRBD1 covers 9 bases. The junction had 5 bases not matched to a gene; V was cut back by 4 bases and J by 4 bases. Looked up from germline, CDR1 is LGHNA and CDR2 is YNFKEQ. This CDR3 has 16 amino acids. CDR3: CASSLEGTGYNSPLHF. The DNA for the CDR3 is TGTGCCAGCAGCCTCGAAGGGACAGGGTATAATTCACCCCTCCACTTT.

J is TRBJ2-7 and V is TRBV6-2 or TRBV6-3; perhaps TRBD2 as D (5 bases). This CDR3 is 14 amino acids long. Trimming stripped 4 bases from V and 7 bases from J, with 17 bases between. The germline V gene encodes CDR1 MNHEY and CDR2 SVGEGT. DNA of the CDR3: TGTGCCAGCAGTTCCCTCGGACTGCGTCGAGAGCAGTACTTC. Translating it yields CASSSLGLRREQYF.

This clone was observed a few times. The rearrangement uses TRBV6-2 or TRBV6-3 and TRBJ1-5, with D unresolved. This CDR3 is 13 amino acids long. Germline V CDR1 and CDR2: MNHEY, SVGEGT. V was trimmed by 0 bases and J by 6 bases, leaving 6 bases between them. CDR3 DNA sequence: TGTGCCAGCAGTTACTCTACAATTCAGCCCCAGCATTTT. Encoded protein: CASSYSTIQPQHF.

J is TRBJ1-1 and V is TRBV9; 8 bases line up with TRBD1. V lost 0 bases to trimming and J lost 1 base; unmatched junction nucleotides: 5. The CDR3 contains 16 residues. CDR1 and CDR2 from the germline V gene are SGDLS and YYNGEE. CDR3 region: CASSVGTGTPNTEAFF. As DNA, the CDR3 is TGTGCCAGCAGCGTAGGGACAGGGACCCCGAACACTGAAGCTTTCTTT.

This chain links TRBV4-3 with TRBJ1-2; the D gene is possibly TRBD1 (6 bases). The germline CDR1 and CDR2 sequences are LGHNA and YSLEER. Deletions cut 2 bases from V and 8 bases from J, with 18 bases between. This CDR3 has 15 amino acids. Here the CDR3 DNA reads TGCGCCAGCAGCCAAAGTGCACAGGGTATTGGAGGCTACACCTTC. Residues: CASSQSAQGIGGYTF.

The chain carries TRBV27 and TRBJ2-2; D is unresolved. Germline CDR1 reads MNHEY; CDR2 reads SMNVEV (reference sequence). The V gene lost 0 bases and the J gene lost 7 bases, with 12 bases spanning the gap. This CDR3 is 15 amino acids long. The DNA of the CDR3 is TGTGCCAGCAGTTTATCTTCCACACACGTCGGGGAGCTGTTTTTT. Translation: CASSLSSTHVGELFF.

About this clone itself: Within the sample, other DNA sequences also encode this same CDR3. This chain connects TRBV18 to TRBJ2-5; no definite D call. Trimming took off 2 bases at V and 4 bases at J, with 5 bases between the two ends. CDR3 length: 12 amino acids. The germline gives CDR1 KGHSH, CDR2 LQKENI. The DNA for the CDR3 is TGTGCCAGCTCACCAGCAGGAGAGACCCAGTACTTC. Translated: CASSPAGETQYF. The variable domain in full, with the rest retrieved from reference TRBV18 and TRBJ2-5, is NAGVMQNPRHLVRRRGQEARLRCSPMKGHSHVYWYRQLPEEGLKFMVYLQKENIIDESGMPKERFSAEFPKEGPSILRIQQVVRGDSAAYFCASSPAGETQYFGPGTRLLVL.

For the CDR3, the DNA is TGTGCCAGCAGCTTAGGTCGGAGCCAAGAAAAACTGTTTTTT. Translation gives CASSLGRSQEKLFF. J is TRBJ1-4 and V is TRBV7-6; D remains ambiguous. Germline CDR1 reads SGHVS; CDR2 reads FNYEAQ. The CDR3 totals 14 residues. V lost 1 base, J lost 8 bases, and 11 bases lay in between.

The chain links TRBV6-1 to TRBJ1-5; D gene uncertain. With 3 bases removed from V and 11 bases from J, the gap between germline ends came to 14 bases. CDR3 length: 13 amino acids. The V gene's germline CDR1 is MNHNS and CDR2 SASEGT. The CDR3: CASSDGSNAAQHF. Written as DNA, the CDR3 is TGTGCCAGCAGTGACGGTTCGAATGCCGCCCAGCATTTT.

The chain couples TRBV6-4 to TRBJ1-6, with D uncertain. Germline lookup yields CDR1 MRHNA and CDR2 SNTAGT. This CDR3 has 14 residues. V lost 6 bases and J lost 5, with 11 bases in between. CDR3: CASSADADNSPLHF. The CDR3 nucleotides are TGTGCCAGCAGCGCGGATGCAGATAATTCACCCCTCCACTTT.

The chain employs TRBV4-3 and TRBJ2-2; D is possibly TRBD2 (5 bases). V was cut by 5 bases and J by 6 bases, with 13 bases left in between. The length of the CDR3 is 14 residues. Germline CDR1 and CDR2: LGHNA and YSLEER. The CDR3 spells CASSFDRTSGELFF. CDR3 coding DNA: TGCGCCAGCAGCTTCGACCGGACTTCCGGGGAGCTGTTTTTT.

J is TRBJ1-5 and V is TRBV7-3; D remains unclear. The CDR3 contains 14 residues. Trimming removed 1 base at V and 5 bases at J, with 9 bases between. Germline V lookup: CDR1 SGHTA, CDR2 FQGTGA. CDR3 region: CASSLIRRDQPQHF. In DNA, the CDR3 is TGTGCCAGCAGCTTAATCAGGCGAGATCAGCCCCAGCATTTT.

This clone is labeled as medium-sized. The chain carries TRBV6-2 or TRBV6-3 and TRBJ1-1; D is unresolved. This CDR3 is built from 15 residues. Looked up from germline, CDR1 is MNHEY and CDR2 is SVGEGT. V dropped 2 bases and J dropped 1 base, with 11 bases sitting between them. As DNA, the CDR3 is TGTGCCAGCAGTTACCCCCAAGCGGGGAACACTGAAGCTTTCTTT. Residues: CASSYPQAGNTEAFF.

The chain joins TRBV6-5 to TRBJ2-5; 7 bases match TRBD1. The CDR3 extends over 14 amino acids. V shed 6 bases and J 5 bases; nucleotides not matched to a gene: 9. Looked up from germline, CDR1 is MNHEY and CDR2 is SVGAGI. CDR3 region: CASRPRGGWETQYF. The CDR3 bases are TGTGCCAGCAGGCCTCGAGGGGGCTGGGAGACCCAGTACTTC.

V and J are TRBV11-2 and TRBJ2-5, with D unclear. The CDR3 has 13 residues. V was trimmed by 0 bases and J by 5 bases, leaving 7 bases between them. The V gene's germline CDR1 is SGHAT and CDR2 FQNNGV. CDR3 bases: TGTGCCAGCAGCTTAGATCGCAGGGAGACCCAGTACTTC. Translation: CASSLDRRETQYF.